The entry below gives a single T cell receptor beta chain sequence along with its context. Its target is not known. The data are from a study of cytomegalovirus exposure and HLA in healthy donors. General study findings and limits: The authors judged a highly shared variant cluster likely a sequencing artifact.

With 60 Vbeta and 13 Jbeta primers, the PCR was carried out. Assay used: immunoSEQ multiplex PCR; TCRdb lists only in-frame clones, some missing. The data contain approximately 210,000 clones, over 60% of them singletons. The sample taken for sequencing was PBMCs. This TCR derives from a male donor in good health and CMV-seronegative.

In nucleotides, the CDR3 is TGCGCCAGCAGCGTGGGGACTGTTAATGAAAAACTGTTTTTT. Translated: CASSVGTVNEKLFF. The chain has TRBV5-1 and TRBJ1-4; D might be TRBD1 (5 bases). Germline CDR1 is SGHRS and CDR2 is YFSETQ. The CDR3 sequence is 14 residues long. Between the trimmed V and J ends, which lost 4 bases and 4 bases, there was a span of 11 bases.